Listed below are T cell receptor beta chains from one sample, sequenced in a study of CD8 T cells in Susac syndrome. TCRdb itself ran the immunoSEQ multiplex PCR reads through MiXCR, one entry per CDR3 protein. In the table there are about 300,000 distinct CDR3 sequences, 70% to 90% of which are singletons. Material: CD8+ T cells from PBMCs. The receptors stem from a human donor with multiple sclerosis. Each CDR3 is given with its conserved first and last residue. Fields, in order: clone size, J gene, V gene, D gene, CDR3 protein, CDR3 DNA. The D gene is left open where the match is weak. Not all rows give a size; the values are once, few, many and, for expanded clones, a class.

clone_size: .; j_call: TRBJ2-7; v_call: TRBV12-3/TRBV12-4; d_call: TRBD1; cdr3_aa: CASSSRQGARNEQYF; cdr3_nt: TGTGCCAGCAGTTCAAGACAGGGGGCTAGGAACGAGCAGTACTTC
clone_size: .; j_call: TRBJ1-6; v_call: TRBV27; d_call: .; cdr3_aa: CASKSGRGPSPLHF; cdr3_nt: TGTGCCAGCAAGAGCGGGCGGGGTCCTTCACCCCTCCACTTT
clone_size: once; j_call: TRBJ1-4; v_call: TRBV14; d_call: TRBD1; cdr3_aa: CASSNLRDRGRRATNEKLFF; cdr3_nt: TGTGCCAGCAGCAATCTGCGGGACAGGGGGCGCCGGGCAACTAATGAAAAACTGTTTTTT
clone_size: .; j_call: TRBJ2-7; v_call: TRBV6-2/TRBV6-3; d_call: TRBD2; cdr3_aa: CASSYPTVPGLAGRSSYEQYF; cdr3_nt: TGTGCCAGCAGTTACCCAACAGTCCCGGGACTAGCGGGCCGAAGCTCCTACGAGCAGTACTTC
clone_size: few; j_call: TRBJ1-1; v_call: TRBV7-2; d_call: .; cdr3_aa: CASSFRDATEAFF; cdr3_nt: TGTGCCAGCAGCTTCCGGGACGCCACTGAAGCTTTCTTT
clone_size: .; j_call: TRBJ1-5; v_call: TRBV5-1; d_call: .; cdr3_aa: CASIPSRGDGNQPQHF; cdr3_nt: TGCGCCAGCATCCCAAGTCGGGGGGATGGCAATCAGCCCCAGCATTTT
clone_size: .; j_call: TRBJ1-5; v_call: TRBV19; d_call: .; cdr3_aa: CASRYWGYSNQPQHF; cdr3_nt: TGTGCCAGTAGATATTGGGGTTATAGCAATCAGCCCCAGCATTTT
clone_size: .; j_call: TRBJ2-1; v_call: TRBV5-1; d_call: TRBD2; cdr3_aa: CASPSAGAYNEQFF; cdr3_nt: TGCGCCAGCCCCTCAGCGGGAGCCTACAATGAGCAGTTCTTC
clone_size: .; j_call: TRBJ2-1; v_call: TRBV19; d_call: .; cdr3_aa: CASSINPTPYNEQFF; cdr3_nt: TGTGCCAGTAGTATAAACCCCACGCCCTACAATGAGCAGTTCTTC
clone_size: .; j_call: TRBJ2-1; v_call: TRBV7-9; d_call: .; cdr3_aa: CASSQGRIERTYNEQFF; cdr3_nt: TGTGCCAGCAGCCAGGGGCGGATAGAACGGACCTACAATGAGCAGTTCTTC
clone_size: few; j_call: TRBJ2-1; v_call: TRBV6-1; d_call: TRBD2; cdr3_aa: CASSLSGRPYNEQFF; cdr3_nt: TGTGCCAGCAGCCTCAGCGGGAGGCCCTACAATGAGCAGTTCTTC
clone_size: .; j_call: TRBJ2-4; v_call: TRBV9; d_call: TRBD1; cdr3_aa: CASSAGRTGENIQYF; cdr3_nt: TGTGCCAGCAGCGCGGGGCGGACAGGGGAAAACATTCAGTACTTC
clone_size: once; j_call: TRBJ2-7; v_call: TRBV6-6; d_call: TRBD1; cdr3_aa: CASTPGTGSEQYF; cdr3_nt: TGTGCCAGCACCCCTGGGACAGGGAGCGAGCAGTACTTC
clone_size: .; j_call: TRBJ2-7; v_call: TRBV19; d_call: TRBD1; cdr3_aa: CATSIGTGNSYEQYF; cdr3_nt: TGTGCCACTTCGATCGGGACAGGCAACTCCTACGAGCAGTACTTC
clone_size: .; j_call: TRBJ2-7; v_call: TRBV2; d_call: TRBD2; cdr3_aa: CASSGLAGGTHEQYF; cdr3_nt: TGTGCCAGCAGTGGTCTAGCGGGAGGTACCCACGAGCAGTACTTC
clone_size: .; j_call: TRBJ2-5; v_call: TRBV6-5; d_call: .; cdr3_aa: CASSSLKRQETQYF; cdr3_nt: TGTGCCAGCAGTTCCTTAAAACGCCAAGAGACCCAGTACTTC
clone_size: .; j_call: TRBJ2-3; v_call: TRBV5-1; d_call: .; cdr3_aa: CASSFHTTVPDTQYF; cdr3_nt: TGCGCCAGCAGCTTCCATACAACGGTCCCAGATACGCAGTATTTT
clone_size: .; j_call: TRBJ2-5; v_call: TRBV29-1; d_call: .; cdr3_aa: CSVVSSGHRQETQYF; cdr3_nt: TGCAGCGTTGTGTCGTCGGGACATCGTCAAGAGACCCAGTACTTC
clone_size: once; j_call: TRBJ1-5; v_call: TRBV3-1; d_call: .; cdr3_aa: CASSQGAGGGNQPQHF; cdr3_nt: TGTGCCAGCAGCCAAGGGGCCGGGGGTGGCAATCAGCCCCAGCATTTT
clone_size: .; j_call: TRBJ2-7; v_call: TRBV20-1; d_call: TRBD1; cdr3_aa: CSLGQNEQYF; cdr3_nt: TGCAGTTTGGGACAGAACGAGCAGTACTTC
clone_size: once; j_call: TRBJ2-7; v_call: TRBV28; d_call: .; cdr3_aa: CASSSNPGLLQPYEQYF; cdr3_nt: TGTGCCAGCAGCTCCAACCCGGGACTCCTACAACCCTACGAGCAGTACTTC
clone_size: .; j_call: TRBJ2-1; v_call: TRBV19; d_call: .; cdr3_aa: CASRNREVGVWNEQFF; cdr3_nt: TGTGCCAGTAGAAACAGGGAAGTCGGGGTTTGGAATGAGCAGTTCTTC
clone_size: .; j_call: TRBJ2-1; v_call: TRBV9; d_call: .; cdr3_aa: CASSVWASTNEQFF; cdr3_nt: TGTGCCAGCAGCGTATGGGCCAGTACCAATGAGCAGTTCTTC
clone_size: .; j_call: TRBJ2-1; v_call: TRBV6-6; d_call: .; cdr3_aa: CASSYDGVSYEQFF; cdr3_nt: TGTGCCAGCAGTTACGATGGGGTCAGCTATGAGCAGTTCTTC
clone_size: .; j_call: TRBJ2-4; v_call: TRBV28; d_call: .; cdr3_aa: CASSKDISAKNIQYF; cdr3_nt: TGTGCCAGCAGTAAGGACATCTCGGCCAAAAACATTCAGTACTTC
clone_size: .; j_call: TRBJ2-3; v_call: TRBV5-6; d_call: .; cdr3_aa: CASSSGAEGDTQYF; cdr3_nt: TGTGCCAGCAGCTCTGGAGCCGAGGGAGATACGCAGTATTTT
clone_size: .; j_call: TRBJ2-7; v_call: TRBV19; d_call: TRBD1; cdr3_aa: CASSLTGYEQYF; cdr3_nt: TGTGCCAGTAGTCTGACAGGGTACGAGCAGTACTTC
clone_size: .; j_call: TRBJ2-3; v_call: TRBV7-6; d_call: TRBD2; cdr3_aa: CASSEERGGTDTQYF; cdr3_nt: TGTGCCAGCAGCGAGGAGCGGGGGGGCACAGATACGCAGTATTTT
clone_size: .; j_call: TRBJ2-3; v_call: TRBV4-1; d_call: .; cdr3_aa: CASSEEGTSDTQYF; cdr3_nt: TGCGCCAGCAGCGAAGAGGGGACTTCGGATACGCAGTATTTT
clone_size: .; j_call: TRBJ1-2; v_call: TRBV18; d_call: .; cdr3_aa: CASSPASTNYGYTF; cdr3_nt: TGTGCCAGCTCACCAGCCAGTACTAACTATGGCTACACCTTC
clone_size: .; j_call: TRBJ2-2; v_call: TRBV12-5; d_call: .; cdr3_aa: CASASRDAGELFF; cdr3_nt: TGTGCTAGTGCGTCCAGGGACGCCGGGGAGCTGTTTTTT
clone_size: .; j_call: TRBJ2-5; v_call: TRBV3-1; d_call: .; cdr3_aa: CASSHPSGDQETQYF; cdr3_nt: TGTGCCAGCAGCCATCCATCAGGGGACCAAGAGACCCAGTACTTC
clone_size: .; j_call: TRBJ2-7; v_call: TRBV7-9; d_call: .; cdr3_aa: CASSGGLTEQYF; cdr3_nt: TGTGCCAGCAGCGGCGGCCTTACCGAGCAGTACTTC
clone_size: .; j_call: TRBJ2-2; v_call: TRBV4-3; d_call: .; cdr3_aa: CASSQEPNGVGENTGELFF; cdr3_nt: TGCGCCAGCAGCCAAGAACCTAATGGTGTGGGGGAAAACACCGGGGAGCTGTTTTTT
clone_size: .; j_call: TRBJ1-2; v_call: TRBV2; d_call: TRBD1; cdr3_aa: CARIGQGANGYTF; cdr3_nt: TGTGCCAGGATCGGACAGGGGGCTAATGGCTACACCTTC
clone_size: .; j_call: TRBJ2-2; v_call: TRBV2; d_call: TRBD1; cdr3_aa: CASSELFSRGPESPTGELFF; cdr3_nt: TGTGCCAGCAGTGAACTGTTCTCGAGGGGGCCGGAGTCGCCCACCGGGGAGCTGTTTTTT
clone_size: .; j_call: TRBJ2-2; v_call: TRBV29-1; d_call: .; cdr3_aa: CSVIRPTGELFF; cdr3_nt: TGCAGCGTTATCAGACCCACCGGGGAGCTGTTTTTT
clone_size: .; j_call: TRBJ1-1; v_call: TRBV15; d_call: .; cdr3_aa: CATSEGGVLNTEAFF; cdr3_nt: TGTGCCACCAGCGAGGGGGGAGTGCTGAACACTGAAGCTTTCTTT